This entry describes one T cell receptor (beta chain). This sample was included in a study of blood T cell repertoires in COVID-19. The overall study: Sites across the United States, Italy and Spain contributed samples from acute and convalescent COVID-19. Nucleic acid was either cDNA or gDNA, and it came from T cells, B-cell-depleted T cells, or PBMCs.

TCRdb's table, derived via immunoSEQ multiplex PCR, lists solely in-frame clones and lacks some. This sample has about 85,000 clones; 88% occur once, and the top ten carry roughly 4.8%. The CDR3 covers 12 residues. Germline CDR1 and CDR2: MNHEY and SVGEGT. Trimming stripped 2 bases from V and 7 bases from J, with 8 bases between. The chain is built from TRBV6-2 or TRBV6-3 and TRBJ1-1, with D possibly being TRBD1 (5 bases). The sample taken for sequencing was peripheral blood. The receptor's source is a woman aged 80 or over with acute or convalescent COVID-19. This CDR3 reads CASSYLRDEAFF. The CDR3 DNA reads TGTGCCAGCAGTTACCTCAGGGATGAAGCTTTCTTT.